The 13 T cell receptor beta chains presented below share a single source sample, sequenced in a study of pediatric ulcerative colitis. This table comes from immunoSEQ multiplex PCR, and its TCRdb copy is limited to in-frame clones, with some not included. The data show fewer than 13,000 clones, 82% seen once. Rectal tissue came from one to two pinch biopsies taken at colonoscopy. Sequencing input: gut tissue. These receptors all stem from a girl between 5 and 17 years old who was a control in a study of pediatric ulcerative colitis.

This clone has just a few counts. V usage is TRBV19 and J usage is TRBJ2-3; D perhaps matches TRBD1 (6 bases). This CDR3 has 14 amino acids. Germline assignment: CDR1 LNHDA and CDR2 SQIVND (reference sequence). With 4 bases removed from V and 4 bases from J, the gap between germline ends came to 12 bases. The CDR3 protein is CASSRTGKSDTQYF. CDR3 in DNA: TGTGCCAGTAGTAGAACAGGGAAGTCAGATACGCAGTATTTT.

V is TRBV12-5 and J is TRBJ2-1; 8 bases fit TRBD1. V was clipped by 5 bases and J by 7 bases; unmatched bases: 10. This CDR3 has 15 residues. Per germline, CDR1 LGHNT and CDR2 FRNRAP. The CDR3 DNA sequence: TGTGCTAGTGGTCCCGGGGCAGGGGGCTTGAATGAGCAGTTCTTC. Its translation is CASGPGAGGLNEQFF.

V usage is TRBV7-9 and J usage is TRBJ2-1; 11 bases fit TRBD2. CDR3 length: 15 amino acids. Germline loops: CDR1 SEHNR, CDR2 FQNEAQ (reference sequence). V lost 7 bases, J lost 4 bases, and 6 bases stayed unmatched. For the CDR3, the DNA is TGTGCCAGCACCACGGGACTAGCGGTTTACAATGAGCAGTTCTTC. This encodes CASTTGLAVYNEQFF.

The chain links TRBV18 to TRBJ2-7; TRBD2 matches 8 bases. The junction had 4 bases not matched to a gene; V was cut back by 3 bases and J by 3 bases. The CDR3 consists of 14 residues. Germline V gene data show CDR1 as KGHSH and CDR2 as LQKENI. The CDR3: CASSPSGNDYEQYF. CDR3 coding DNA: TGTGCCAGCTCACCTAGCGGGAATGACTACGAGCAGTACTTC.

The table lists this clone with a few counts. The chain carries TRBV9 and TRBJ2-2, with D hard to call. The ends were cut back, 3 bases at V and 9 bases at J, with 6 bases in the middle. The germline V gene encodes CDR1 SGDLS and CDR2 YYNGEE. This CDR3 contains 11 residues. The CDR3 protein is CASSGHRELFF. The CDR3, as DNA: TGTGCCAGCAGCGGACACCGGGAGCTGTTTTTT.

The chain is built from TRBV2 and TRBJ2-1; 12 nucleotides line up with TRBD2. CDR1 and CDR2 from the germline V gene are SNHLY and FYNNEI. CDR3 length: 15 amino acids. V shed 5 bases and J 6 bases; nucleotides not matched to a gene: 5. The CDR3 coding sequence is TGTGCCAGCAGTCATAGACTAGCGGGAGTCAATGAGCAGTTCTTC. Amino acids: CASSHRLAGVNEQFF.

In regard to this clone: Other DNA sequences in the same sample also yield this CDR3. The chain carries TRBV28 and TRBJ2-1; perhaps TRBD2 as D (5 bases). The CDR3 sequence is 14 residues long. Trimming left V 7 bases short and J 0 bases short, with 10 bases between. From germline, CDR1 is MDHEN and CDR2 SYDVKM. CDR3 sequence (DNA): TGTGCCAGCACCGAAAGCGGCTCCTACAATGAGCAGTTCTTC. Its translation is CASTESGSYNEQFF. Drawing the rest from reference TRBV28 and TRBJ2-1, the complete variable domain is DVKVTQSSRYLVKRTGEKVFLECVQDMDHENMFWYRQDPGLGLRLIYFSYDVKMKEKGDIPEGYSVSREKKERFSLILESASTNQTSMYLCASTESGSYNEQFFGPGTRLTVL.

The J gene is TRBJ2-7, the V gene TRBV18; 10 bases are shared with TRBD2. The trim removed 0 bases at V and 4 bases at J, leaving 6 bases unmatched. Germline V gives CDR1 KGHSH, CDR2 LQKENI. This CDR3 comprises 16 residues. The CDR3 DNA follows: TGTGCCAGCTCACCACCGACTAGCGGGTGGAAATACGAGCAGTACTTC. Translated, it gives CASSPPTSGWKYEQYF.

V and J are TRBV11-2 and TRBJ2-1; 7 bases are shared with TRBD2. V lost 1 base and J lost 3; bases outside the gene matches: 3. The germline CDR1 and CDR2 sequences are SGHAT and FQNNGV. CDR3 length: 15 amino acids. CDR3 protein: CASSLGLADYNEQFF. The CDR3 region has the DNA TGTGCCAGCAGCTTAGGGCTAGCGGACTACAATGAGCAGTTCTTC.

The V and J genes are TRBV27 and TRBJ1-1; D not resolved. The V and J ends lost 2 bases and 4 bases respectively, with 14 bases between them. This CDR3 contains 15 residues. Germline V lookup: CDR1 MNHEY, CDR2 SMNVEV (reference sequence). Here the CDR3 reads CASSLHGQLGTEAFF. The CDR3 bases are TGTGCCAGCAGTTTACATGGTCAGTTGGGCACTGAAGCTTTCTTT.

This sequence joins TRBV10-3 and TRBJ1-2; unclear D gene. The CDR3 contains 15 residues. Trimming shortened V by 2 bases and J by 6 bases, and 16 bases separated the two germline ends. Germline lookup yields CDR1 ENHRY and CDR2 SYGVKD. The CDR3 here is CAISEPLGRSDGYTF. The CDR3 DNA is TGTGCCATCAGTGAGCCTCTAGGGAGGAGTGATGGCTACACCTTC.

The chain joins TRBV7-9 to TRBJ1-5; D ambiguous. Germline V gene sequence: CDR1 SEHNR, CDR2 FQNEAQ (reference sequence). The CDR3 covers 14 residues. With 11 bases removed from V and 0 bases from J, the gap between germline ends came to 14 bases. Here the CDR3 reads CASSGVYSNQPQHF. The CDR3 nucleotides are TGTGCCTCCAGCGGGGTTTATAGCAATCAGCCCCAGCATTTT.

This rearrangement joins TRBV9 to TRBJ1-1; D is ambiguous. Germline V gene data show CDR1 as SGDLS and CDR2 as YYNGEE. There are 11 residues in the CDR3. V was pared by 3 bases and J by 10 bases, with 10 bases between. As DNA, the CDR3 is TGTGCCAGCAGCGGACACTTAGGAGCTTTCTTT. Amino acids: CASSGHLGAFF.